The present entry profiles one TCR beta chain with its context. No antigen is known for it. This record comes from a study of T cells in narcolepsy. Study conclusions and caveats: Autoreactive clonotypes reportedly recurred in blood of same and different patients, not controls.

Data came from immunoSEQ multiplex PCR; TCRdb stores just in-frame clones and leaves some out. The sample contains 32,000 or so clones, under 85% of which appear only once. The receptor was isolated from a human donor in good health. Material for sequencing was memory (CD45RA-) CD4+ T cells from blood.

The CDR3: CATNLSGQGENQPQHF. CDR3 DNA sequence: TGTGCCACCAATCTCTCGGGACAGGGCGAAAATCAGCCCCAGCATTTT. The V and J genes are TRBV10-3 and TRBJ1-5, with 9 bases matching TRBD1. This CDR3 contains 16 residues. CDR1 ENHRY and CDR2 SYGVKD come from the germline V gene. Trimming took 10 bases from V and 4 from J; bases not matched to a gene: 14.